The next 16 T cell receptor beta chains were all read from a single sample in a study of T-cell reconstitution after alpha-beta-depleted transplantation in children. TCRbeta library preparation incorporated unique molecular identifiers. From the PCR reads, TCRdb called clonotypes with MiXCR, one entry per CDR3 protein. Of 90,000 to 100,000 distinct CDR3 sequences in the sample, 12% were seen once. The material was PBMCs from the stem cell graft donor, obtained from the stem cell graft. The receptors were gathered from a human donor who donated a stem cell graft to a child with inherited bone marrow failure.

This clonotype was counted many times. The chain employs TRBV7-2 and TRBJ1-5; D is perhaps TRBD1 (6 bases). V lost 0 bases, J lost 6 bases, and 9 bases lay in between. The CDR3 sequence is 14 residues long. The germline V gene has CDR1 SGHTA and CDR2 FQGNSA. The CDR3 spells CASSLAQGSQPQHF. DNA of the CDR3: TGTGCCAGCAGCTTAGCGCAGGGGAGTCAGCCCCAGCATTTT.

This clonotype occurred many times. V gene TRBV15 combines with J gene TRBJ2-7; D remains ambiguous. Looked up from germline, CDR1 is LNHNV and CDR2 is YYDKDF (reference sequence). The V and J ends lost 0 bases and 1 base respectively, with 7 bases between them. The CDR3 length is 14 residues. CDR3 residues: CATSRDFASYEQYF. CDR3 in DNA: TGTGCCACCAGCAGAGATTTCGCTTCCTACGAGCAGTACTTC. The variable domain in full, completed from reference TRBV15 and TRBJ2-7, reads DAMVIQNPRYQVTQFGKPVTLSCSQTLNHNVMYWYQQKSSQAPKLLFHYYDKDFNNEADTPDNFQSRRPNTSFCFLDIRSPGLGDTAMYLCATSRDFASYEQYFGPGTRLTVT.

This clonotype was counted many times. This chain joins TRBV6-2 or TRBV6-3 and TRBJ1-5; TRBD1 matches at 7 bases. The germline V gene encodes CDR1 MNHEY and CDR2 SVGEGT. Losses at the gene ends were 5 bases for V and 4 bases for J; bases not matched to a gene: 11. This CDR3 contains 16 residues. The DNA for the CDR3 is TGTGCCAGCAGTCAACAGGGGTGGGGACTAAATCAGCCCCAGCATTTT. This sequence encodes CASSQQGWGLNQPQHF.

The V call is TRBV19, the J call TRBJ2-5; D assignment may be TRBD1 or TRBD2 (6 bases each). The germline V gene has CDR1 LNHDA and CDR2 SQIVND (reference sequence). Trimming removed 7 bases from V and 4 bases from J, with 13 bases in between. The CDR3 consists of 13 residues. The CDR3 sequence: CASTPRGGETQYF. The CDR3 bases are TGTGCCAGTACCCCCAGGGGAGGAGAGACCCAGTACTTC.

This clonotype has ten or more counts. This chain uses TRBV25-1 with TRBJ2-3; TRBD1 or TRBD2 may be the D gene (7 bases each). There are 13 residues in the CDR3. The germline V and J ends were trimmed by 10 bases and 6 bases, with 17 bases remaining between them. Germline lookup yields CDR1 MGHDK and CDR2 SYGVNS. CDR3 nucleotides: TGTGCCACCAGGGGGGGGGGCATGGATACGCAGTATTTT. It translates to CATRGGGMDTQYF.

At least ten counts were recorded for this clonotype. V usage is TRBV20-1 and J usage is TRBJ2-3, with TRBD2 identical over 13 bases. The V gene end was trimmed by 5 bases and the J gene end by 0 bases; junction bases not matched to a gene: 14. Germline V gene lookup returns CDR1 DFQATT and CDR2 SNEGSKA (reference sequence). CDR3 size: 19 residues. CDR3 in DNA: TGCAGTGCTTCCCCCTCACCGGGACTAGCGGGGAAGAGCACAGATACGCAGTATTTT. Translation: CSASPSPGLAGKSTDTQYF.

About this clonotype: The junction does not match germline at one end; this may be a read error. The CDR3 bases are TGTGCCAGGAGCCCCGGGGTCTATGGCTACACCTTC. This sequence encodes CARSPGVYGYTF. The chain employs TRBV4-1 and TRBJ1-2; D gene uncertain. The V gene's germline CDR1 is MGHRA and CDR2 YSYEKL. There are 12 residues in the CDR3.

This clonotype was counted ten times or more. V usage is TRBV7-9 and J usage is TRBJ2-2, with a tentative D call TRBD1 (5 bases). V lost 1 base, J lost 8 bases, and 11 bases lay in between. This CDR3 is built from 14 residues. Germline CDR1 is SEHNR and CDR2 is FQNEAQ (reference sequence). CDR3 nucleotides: TGTGCCAGCAGCTTAGAACAGGCCACAGGGGAGCTGTTTTTT. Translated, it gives CASSLEQATGELFF.

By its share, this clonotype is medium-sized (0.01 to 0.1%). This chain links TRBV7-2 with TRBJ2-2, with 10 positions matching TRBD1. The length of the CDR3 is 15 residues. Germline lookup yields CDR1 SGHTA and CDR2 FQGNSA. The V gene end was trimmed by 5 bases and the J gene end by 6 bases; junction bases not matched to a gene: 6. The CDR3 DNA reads TGTGCCAGCAGCCCCCGGGACAGGGGTTCCGGGGAGCTGTTTTTT. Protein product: CASSPRDRGSGELFF. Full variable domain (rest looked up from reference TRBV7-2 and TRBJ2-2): GAGVSQSPSNKVTEKGKDVELRCDPISGHTALYWYRQSLGQGLEFLIYFQGNSAPDKSGLPSDRFSAERTGGSVSTLTIQRTQQEDSAVYLCASSPRDRGSGELFFGEGSRLTVL.

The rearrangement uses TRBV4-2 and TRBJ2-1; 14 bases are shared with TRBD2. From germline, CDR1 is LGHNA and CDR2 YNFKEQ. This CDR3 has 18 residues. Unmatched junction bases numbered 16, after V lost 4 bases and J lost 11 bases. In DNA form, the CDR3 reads TGTGCCAGCAGCCCAGGTCACAACAAAGGGACTAGCGGGAGAAAGCAGTTCTTC. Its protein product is CASSPGHNKGTSGRKQFF.

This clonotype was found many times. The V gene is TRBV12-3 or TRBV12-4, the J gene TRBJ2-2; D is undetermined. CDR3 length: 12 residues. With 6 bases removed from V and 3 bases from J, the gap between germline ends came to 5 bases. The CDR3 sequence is CASSLHTGELFF. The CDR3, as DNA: TGTGCCAGCAGCCTCCACACCGGGGAGCTGTTTTTT.

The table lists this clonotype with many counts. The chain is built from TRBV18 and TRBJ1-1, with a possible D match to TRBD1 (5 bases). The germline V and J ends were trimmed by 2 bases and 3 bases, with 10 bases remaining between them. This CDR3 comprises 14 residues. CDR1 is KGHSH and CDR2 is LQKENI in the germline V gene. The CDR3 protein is CASSPARQHTEAFF. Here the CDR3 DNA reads TGTGCCAGCTCACCAGCGAGACAGCACACTGAAGCTTTCTTT.

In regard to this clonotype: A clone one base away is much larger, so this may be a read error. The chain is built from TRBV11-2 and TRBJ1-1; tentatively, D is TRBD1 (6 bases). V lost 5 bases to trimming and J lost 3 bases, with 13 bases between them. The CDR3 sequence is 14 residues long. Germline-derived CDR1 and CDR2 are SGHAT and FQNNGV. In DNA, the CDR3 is TGTGCCAGCAGCCAAGTAGGGGGTTACACTGAAGCTTTCTTT. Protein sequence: CASSQVGGYTEAFF. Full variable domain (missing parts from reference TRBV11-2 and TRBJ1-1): EAGVAQSPRYKIIEKRQSVAFWCNPISGHATLYWYQQILGQGPKLLIQFQNNGVVDDSQLPKDRFSAERLKGVDSTLKIQPAKLEDSAVYLCASSQVGGYTEAFFGQGTRLTVV.

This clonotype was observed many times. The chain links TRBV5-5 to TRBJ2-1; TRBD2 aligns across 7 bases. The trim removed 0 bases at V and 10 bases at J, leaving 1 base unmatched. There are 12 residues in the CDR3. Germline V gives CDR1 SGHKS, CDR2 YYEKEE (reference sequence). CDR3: CASSLVGGEQFF. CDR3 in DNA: TGTGCCAGCAGCTTGGTCGGGGGGGAGCAGTTCTTC.

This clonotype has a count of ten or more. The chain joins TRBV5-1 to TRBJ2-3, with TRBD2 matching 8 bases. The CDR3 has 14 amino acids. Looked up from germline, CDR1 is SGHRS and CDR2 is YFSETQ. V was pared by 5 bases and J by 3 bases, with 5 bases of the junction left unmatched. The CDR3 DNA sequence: TGCGCCAGCAGAGCGGGAGTCGGAACAGATACGCAGTATTTT. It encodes CASRAGVGTDTQYF. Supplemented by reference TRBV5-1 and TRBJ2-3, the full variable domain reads KAGVTQTPRYLIKTRGQQVTLSCSPISGHRSVSWYQQTPGQGLQFLFEYFSETQRNKGNFPGRFSGRQFSNSRSEMNVSTLELGDSALYLCASRAGVGTDTQYFGPGTRLTVL.

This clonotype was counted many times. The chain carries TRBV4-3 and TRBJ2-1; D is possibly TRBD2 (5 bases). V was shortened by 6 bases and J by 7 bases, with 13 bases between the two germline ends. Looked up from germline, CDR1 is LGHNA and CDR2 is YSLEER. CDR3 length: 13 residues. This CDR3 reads CASSLSGGNEQFF. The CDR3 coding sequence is TGCGCCAGCAGTCTTTCCGGCGGGAATGAGCAGTTCTTC.